A single sample gave rise to the 3 T cell receptor beta chains below, sequenced in a study of post-analysis software for immune sequencing data. Findings of the study overall: Patients had higher frequencies than controls of roughly five TRBV segments, including TRBV5-6, TRBV5-1 and TRBV20-1.

The library was made from cDNA and included unique molecular identifiers. TCRdb used MiXCR to reprocess the PCR reads, holding one entry per CDR3 protein. The sample lists about 460,000 distinct CDR3 sequences, roughly 45% occurring once. Their antigens remain unidentified. Source material: blood. Every receptor here comes from a girl between 5 and 17 years old with multiple sclerosis.

This rearrangement joins TRBV20-1 to TRBJ2-3; TRBD2 aligns across 14 bases. Per germline, CDR1 DFQATT and CDR2 SNEGSKA (reference sequence). The CDR3 sequence is 17 residues long. With V trimmed by 4 bases and J by 3 bases, 9 bases remained unmatched. CDR3 bases: TGCAGTGCTATGGGTCCCGGGACTAGCGGGAGTACAGATACGCAGTATTTT. It codes for CSAMGPGTSGSTDTQYF.

The chain joins TRBV28 to TRBJ2-1; 7 bases match TRBD1. The germline CDR1 and CDR2 sequences are MDHEN and SYDVKM. CDR3 size: 17 residues. With V trimmed by 1 base and J by 6 bases, 12 bases remained unmatched. The CDR3 coding sequence is TGTGCCAGCAGTTTATCACAGGGGTTTGGGTCGATCAATGAGCAGTTCTTC. As protein: CASSLSQGFGSINEQFF.

V usage is TRBV4-3 and J usage is TRBJ2-1; D perhaps matches TRBD2 (5 bases). CDR1 is LGHNA and CDR2 is YSLEER in the germline V gene. The V end lost 3 bases, the J end lost 0 bases, and 18 bases lay between the germline ends. The CDR3 sequence is 18 residues long. The CDR3 reads CASSHDHLGDPSYNEQFF. As DNA, the CDR3 is TGCGCCAGCAGCCACGATCATTTGGGAGACCCCTCCTACAATGAGCAGTTCTTC.